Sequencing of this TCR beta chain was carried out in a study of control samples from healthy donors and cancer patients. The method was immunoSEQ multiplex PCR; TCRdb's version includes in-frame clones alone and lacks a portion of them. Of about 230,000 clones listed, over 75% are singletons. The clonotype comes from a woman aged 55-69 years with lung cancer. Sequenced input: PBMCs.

CDR3 in DNA: TGTGCCAGCAGCCCCCAGGGGGGGTGGAACACTGAAGCTTTCTTT. It codes for CASSPQGGWNTEAFF. V is TRBV28 and J is TRBJ1-1; TRBD1 aligns across 7 bases. Trimming took 6 bases from V and 1 from J; bases not matched to a gene: 8. CDR1 is MDHEN and CDR2 is SYDVKM in the germline V gene. This CDR3 spans 15 amino acids. The full variable domain, completed using reference TRBV28 and TRBJ1-1, is DVKVTQSSRYLVKRTGEKVFLECVQDMDHENMFWYRQDPGLGLRLIYFSYDVKMKEKGDIPEGYSVSREKKERFSLILESASTNQTSMYLCASSPQGGWNTEAFFGQGTRLTVV.